Presented here are 27 T cell receptor beta chains from one specimen sequenced in a study of CXCR3-negative and CXCR3-positive naive CD8 T cells (dated by TCRdb to the late 2010s). What the study reported, not specific to this receptor: TRB CDR3s from CXCR3-positive naive cells showed higher hydrophobicity (lower Kidera factor 4), lower energy, and higher strength and volume indices than CXCR3-negative naive cells.

Their antigens remain unidentified. This sample was sequenced with a NextSeq 550. The Human TCR Profiling Kit (MiLaboratory) was used to prepare UMI-labeled 5' RACE TRB cDNA libraries. TCRdb reprocessed the sequencing reads and holds a single record per CDR3 protein sequence, with no DNA. The table kept for this sample lists roughly 99,000 distinct CDR3 sequences. The ten largest clones take up less than 1.1% of the sample. The specimen sequenced was naive CXCR3+ CD8+ T cells from blood. The cell subset or site label for this specimen denotes: CD45RO-CCR7+CD27+CD95- naive CD8+ T cells expressing CXCR3 (TNR3+). The receptors originated from a human donor in good health. Some clones in this sample may be carry-over from other donors' samples.

The V call is TRBV6-2 or TRBV6-3, the J call TRBJ2-4; no DNA is available, so the TRBD1 call from TCRdb remains unchecked. The germline gives CDR1 MNHEY, CDR2 SVGEGT. This CDR3 has 13 amino acids. CDR3 sequence: CASSSTRSDIQYF.

This chain links TRBV14 with TRBJ2-3; the D gene TCRdb calls, TRBD1, cannot be checked with no DNA. CDR1 SGHDN and CDR2 FVKESK come from the germline V gene. This CDR3 is built from 18 residues. The CDR3 sequence is CASSQDRTISASTDTQYF. The whole variable domain, filled in from reference TRBV14 and TRBJ2-3, reads EAGVTQFPSHSVIEKGQTVTLRCDPISGHDNLYWYRRVMGKEIKFLLHFVKESKQDESGMPNNRFLAERTGGTYSTLKVQPAELEDSGVYFCASSQDRTISASTDTQYFGPGTRLTVL.

The chain has TRBV12-3 or TRBV12-4 and TRBJ2-7; TCRdb picks TRBD1, but there is no DNA to check that call. This CDR3 has 13 amino acids. CDR3 sequence reads: CASSQSPGDEQYF.

The chain is built from TRBV7-9 and TRBJ1-1; absent DNA, TCRdb's TRBD1 call cannot be checked. The CDR3 is made up of 16 amino acids. Germline CDR1 reads SEHNR; CDR2 reads FQNEAQ (reference sequence). The CDR3: CASSLSGGRDPLSPFF.

This chain uses TRBV30 with TRBJ2-1; TCRdb designates TRBD1, a call that cannot be tested without DNA. Germline V gives CDR1 GTSNPN, CDR2 SVGIG (reference sequence). The CDR3 is 14 residues long. CDR3 residues: CAAMTGATYNEQFF.

The rearrangement joins TRBV6-5 to TRBJ2-7; TCRdb's assignment of TRBD1 cannot be checked, as there is no DNA. CDR3 length: 13 residues. Looked up from germline, CDR1 is MNHEY and CDR2 is SVGAGI. CDR3 sequence: CASSPGGTYEQYF.

The chain joins TRBV7-8 to TRBJ2-7. CDR1 SGHVS and CDR2 FQNEAQ come from the germline V gene. There are 12 residues in the CDR3. CDR3 in amino acids: CASSWLSNEQYF.

This chain joins TRBV27 and TRBJ2-7. This CDR3 spans 13 amino acids. Germline V gene data show CDR1 as MNHEY and CDR2 as SMNVEV (reference sequence). The CDR3: CASSLSAFFEQYF.

The chain couples TRBV29-1 to TRBJ2-7; the TCRdb call, TRBD1, lacks DNA for checking. CDR3 size: 14 residues. From germline, CDR1 is SQVTM and CDR2 ANQGSEA. CDR3 sequence reads: CSALRTGNDYEQYF.

J is TRBJ2-1 and V is TRBV11-1; TCRdb calls TRBD1, which cannot be checked without DNA. The germline V gene has CDR1 SGHAT and CDR2 FQDESV (reference sequence). The CDR3 extends over 17 amino acids. The CDR3 here is CASSLELRGAAYNEQFF. Looking up the rest from reference TRBV11-1 and TRBJ2-1 gives the full variable domain: EAEVAQSPRYKITEKSQAVAFWCDPISGHATLYWYRQILGQGPELLVQFQDESVVDDSQLPKDRFSAERLKGVDSTLKIQPAELGDSAMYLCASSLELRGAAYNEQFFGPGTRLTVL.

The rearrangement links TRBV27 to TRBJ2-1; TCRdb selects TRBD1, and the lack of DNA leaves this call unchecked. The CDR3 runs to 14 residues. The germline CDR1 and CDR2 sequences are MNHEY and SMNVEV (reference sequence). CDR3 loop: CASSLAQGLHEQFF.

The rearrangement joins TRBV20-1 to TRBJ2-1; TCRdb proposes TRBD2, but this gene call is untestable without DNA. The CDR3 loop spans 16 amino acids. Germline-derived CDR1 and CDR2 are DFQATT and SNEGSKA (reference sequence). The CDR3 loop is CSATPKAGPDYNEQFF.

CDR3 loop: CASSQVGGYEQYF. This chain uses TRBV4-1 with TRBJ2-7; with no DNA, the TCRdb D assignment of TRBD1 cannot be verified. Per germline, CDR1 MGHRA and CDR2 YSYEKL. The CDR3 has 13 residues.

This rearrangement joins TRBV7-9 to TRBJ2-5. Germline lookup yields CDR1 SEHNR and CDR2 FQNEAQ (reference sequence). The CDR3 is 15 amino acids. The CDR3 loop reads CASSPMVRNQETQYF.

This chain joins TRBV4-3 and TRBJ2-6. The CDR3 spans 16 residues. The germline gives CDR1 LGHNA, CDR2 YSLEER. The CDR3 here is CASSQDSASGANVLTF.

The chain recombines TRBV7-9 with TRBJ2-6. CDR1 SEHNR and CDR2 FQNEAQ come from the germline V gene (reference sequence). The CDR3 consists of 15 residues. The CDR3 protein is CASSLGLSGANVLTF.

The V and J genes are TRBV29-1 and TRBJ2-1; the TCRdb call, TRBD2, lacks DNA for checking. Germline V CDR1 and CDR2: SQVTM, ANQGSEA. The CDR3 runs 12 residues. The CDR3 region is CSVDGLAMEQFF.

The V call is TRBV6-2 or TRBV6-3, the J call TRBJ2-7; TCRdb outputs TRBD1, but without DNA this stays unchecked. CDR1 and CDR2 (germline): MNHEY, SVGEGT. This CDR3 is built from 14 residues. This CDR3 is CASRPDREGYEQYF.

V gene TRBV6-5 combines with J gene TRBJ1-5; TCRdb names TRBD1, which stays unverified in the absence of DNA. The CDR3 runs 14 residues. Per the germline V gene, CDR1 is MNHEY and CDR2 is SVGAGI. The chain's CDR3 is CASSYARGDQPQHF.

V gene TRBV7-2 combines with J gene TRBJ1-5; TCRdb picks TRBD1, but there is no DNA to check that call. Germline V gives CDR1 SGHTA, CDR2 FQGNSA. The CDR3 runs to 16 residues. CDR3 residues: CASSGTGEGSNQPQHF.

The V and J genes are TRBV7-6 and TRBJ2-3; TCRdb gives TRBD2 as the D gene, but with no DNA this cannot be confirmed. The germline V gene has CDR1 SGHVS and CDR2 FNYEAQ. The CDR3 has 16 residues. The chain's CDR3 is CASSSRLAAGPDTQYF. The complete variable domain, with remaining parts taken from reference TRBV7-6 and TRBJ2-3, reads GAGVSQSPRYKVTKRGQDVALRCDPISGHVSLYWYRQALGQGPEFLTYFNYEAQQDKSGLPNDRFSAERPEGSISTLTIQRTEQRDSAMYRCASSSRLAAGPDTQYFGPGTRLTVL.

The V call is TRBV29-1, the J call TRBJ2-5. The CDR3 runs to 12 residues. CDR1 is SQVTM, CDR2 ANQGSEA, per germline. The CDR3 sequence: CSVERSAVTQYF.

This rearrangement joins TRBV7-9 to TRBJ1-1; the TCRdb call, TRBD1, lacks DNA for checking. The CDR3 runs 16 residues. CDR1 SEHNR and CDR2 FQNEAQ come from the germline V gene (reference sequence). The CDR3: CASSPPGTDVWTEAFF.

This rearrangement joins TRBV19 to TRBJ2-7; with no DNA, the TCRdb D assignment of TRBD2 cannot be verified. Germline-derived CDR1 and CDR2 are LNHDA and SQIVND (reference sequence). CDR3 length: 15 amino acids. CDR3 sequence reads: CASSTHRDLSYEQYF.

The chain employs TRBV18 and TRBJ2-1; the D call of TRBD2 rests on TCRdb alone, since no DNA is present to check it. This CDR3 has 17 residues. From germline, CDR1 is KGHSH and CDR2 LQKENI. The CDR3 sequence is CASSPSTSGGEYNEQFF.

The CDR3 loop reads CSAGTGLNTEAFF. The chain has TRBV29-1 and TRBJ1-1; TCRdb picks TRBD1, but there is no DNA to check that call. The V gene's germline CDR1 is SQVTM and CDR2 ANQGSEA. This CDR3 is 13 amino acids long. The full variable domain, in which reference TRBV29-1 and TRBJ1-1 provide the parts outside the CDR3, is SAVISQKPSRDICQRGTSLTIQCQVDSQVTMMFWYRQQPGQSLTLIATANQGSEATYESGFVIDKFPISRPNLTFSTLTVSNMSPEDSSIYLCSAGTGLNTEAFFGQGTRLTVV.

The CDR3 spells CASRTGLAGIYEQYF. The V gene is TRBV6-2 or TRBV6-3, the J gene TRBJ2-7; the TCRdb call, TRBD2, lacks DNA for checking. The V gene's germline CDR1 is MNHEY and CDR2 SVGEGT. This CDR3 spans 15 amino acids.